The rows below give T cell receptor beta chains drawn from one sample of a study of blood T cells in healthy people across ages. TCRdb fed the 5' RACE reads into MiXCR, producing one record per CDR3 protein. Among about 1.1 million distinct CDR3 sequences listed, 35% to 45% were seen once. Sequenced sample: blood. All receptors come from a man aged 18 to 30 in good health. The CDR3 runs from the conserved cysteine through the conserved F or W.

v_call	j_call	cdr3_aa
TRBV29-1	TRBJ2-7	CSVEGGAYEQYF
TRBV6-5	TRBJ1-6	CASSRQGARSPLHF
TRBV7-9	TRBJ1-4	CASSALDSATNEKLFF
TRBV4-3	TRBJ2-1	CASSQESTGSYEQFF
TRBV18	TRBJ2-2	CASSRANDPGELFF
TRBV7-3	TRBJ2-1	CASSSGLGGIEQFF
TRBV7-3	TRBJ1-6	CASSDGGKLNSPLHF
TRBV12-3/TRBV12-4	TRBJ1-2	CASMRWGYGYTF
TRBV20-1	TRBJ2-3	CSVRDSGQSSTDTQYF
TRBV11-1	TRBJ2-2	CASTRGAGELFF
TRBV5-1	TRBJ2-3	CASSPGQTYTDTQYF
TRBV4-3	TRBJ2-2	CASSQDGQSGELFF
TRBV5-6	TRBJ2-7	CASSTRMDSSYEQYF
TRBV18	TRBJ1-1	CASAPTNTEAFF
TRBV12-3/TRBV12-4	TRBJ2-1	CASSLEPGKGYNEQFF
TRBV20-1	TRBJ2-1	CSARDSDSYNEQFF
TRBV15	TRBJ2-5	CATSRDRARDEQYF
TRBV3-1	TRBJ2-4	CASSQEGVREQYF
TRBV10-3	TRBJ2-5	CAISEGHATQETQYF
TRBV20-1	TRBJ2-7	CSARSGTGGHEQYF
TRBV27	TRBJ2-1	CASSWVKGGLARISGNNEQFF
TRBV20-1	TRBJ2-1	CSARGEGNEQFF